This record covers a single T cell receptor (beta chain). Its antigen is still unknown. The V end lost 5 bases, the J end lost 3 bases, and 11 bases lay between the germline ends. Germline V CDR1 and CDR2: SEHNR, FQNEAQ (reference sequence). This CDR3 contains 14 residues. Roughly 0.5 to 1 ug RNA was reverse transcribed with random hexamers. An immunoSEQ multiplex PCR generated amplified TCR beta CDR3 products spanning 54 Vbeta and 13 Jbeta. TCRdb ran MiXCR on the immunoSEQ multiplex PCR reads and lists one entry per CDR3 protein. The sample yields fewer than 350,000 distinct CDR3 sequences, 65% to 90% seen once. The data belong to a study of CD8 T cells in Susac syndrome. Study-wide results and caveats: Individuals included in the TCR sequencing and HLA analysis were acknowledged by the study to be relatively few in number.

The T cells that were sequenced for TCR beta were CD8+ and CD4+ cells from blood. TEMRA cells underwent FACS enrichment and CD8+ and CD4+ T cells underwent negative isolation. The TCR was taken from a human donor with multiple sclerosis. Sequencing was performed on CD8+ T cells from PBMCs. The chain has TRBV7-9 and TRBJ1-5; D is unclear. The CDR3 protein is CASSALKANQPQHF. The DNA for the CDR3 is TGTGCCAGCAGCGCCTTAAAGGCCAATCAGCCCCAGCATTTT.